One sample yielded the 17 T cell receptor beta chains listed below, sequenced in a study of blood T cell repertoires in COVID-19. Using immunoSEQ multiplex PCR, the repertoire was profiled, and TCRdb retains in-frame clones only, with some absent. The profile shows about 130,000 clones, approximately 90% of them singletons. The sequencing sample was made of peripheral blood. All receptors come from a man between 60 and 75 years old with COVID-19, enrolled during active disease.

The chain employs TRBV5-4 and TRBJ1-2; TRBD1 agrees at 7 bases. Trimming removed 0 bases from V and 9 bases from J; junction bases left unmatched: 11. Germline V CDR1 and CDR2: SGHNT, YYREEE (reference sequence). The CDR3 runs to 15 residues. The CDR3 coding sequence is TGTGCCAGCAGCTTGGCCAAGGGGGCTTTAGTTAGCTACACCTTC. This sequence encodes CASSLAKGALVSYTF. Looking up the rest from reference TRBV5-4 and TRBJ1-2 gives the full variable domain: ETGVTQSPTHLIKTRGQQVTLRCSSQSGHNTVSWYQQALGQGPQFIFQYYREEENGRGNFPPRFSGLQFPNYSSELNVNALELDDSALYLCASSLAKGALVSYTFGSGTRLTVV.

The V call is TRBV7-9, the J call TRBJ2-7, with D possibly being TRBD1 (5 bases). The V end was cut by 4 bases, the J end by 2 bases, with 15 bases between. The CDR3 loop spans 15 amino acids. Germline V gene data show CDR1 as SEHNR and CDR2 as FQNEAQ (reference sequence). CDR3 bases: TGTGCCAGCAGCTGGACCGGACACAATCCCTACGAGCAGTACTTC. It is translated as CASSWTGHNPYEQYF.

This chain uses TRBV25-1 with TRBJ1-2, with unresolved D. The CDR3 contains 13 residues. Trimming cost V 7 bases and J 8 bases, with 17 bases left between them. Germline lookup yields CDR1 MGHDK and CDR2 SYGVNS. In DNA, the CDR3 is TGTGCCAGCATGGAGGAATCGGCGTTCGGCTACACCTTC. Translating gives CASMEESAFGYTF.

V is TRBV27 and J is TRBJ1-4; D not certain. The germline V gene has CDR1 MNHEY and CDR2 SMNVEV (reference sequence). This CDR3 has 16 amino acids. V lost 0 bases to trimming and J lost 0 bases, with 8 bases between them. CDR3 coding DNA: TGTGCCAGCAGTTTATCGAGGCGTGCAACTAATGAAAAACTGTTTTTT. Translated: CASSLSRRATNEKLFF.

The chain couples TRBV5-5 to TRBJ2-1; TRBD2 matches at 7 bases. J lost 7 bases, V lost 0 bases, and 10 bases had no gene match. Germline CDR1 and CDR2: SGHKS and YYEKEE (reference sequence). The CDR3 length is 16 residues. CDR3 sequence (DNA): TGTGCCAGCAGCTTGGAGCGGAGGGCAGCGGGAAATGAGCAGTTCTTC. Translating gives CASSLERRAAGNEQFF.

V gene TRBV19 combines with J gene TRBJ2-3; 7 nucleotides agree with TRBD1. The CDR3 covers 14 residues. Trimming took 4 bases from V and 0 from J; bases not matched to a gene: 1. CDR1 is LNHDA, CDR2 SQIVND, per germline (reference sequence). The CDR3 nucleotides read TGTGCCAGTAGTAGACAGGGAAGCACAGATACGCAGTATTTT. Its translation: CASSRQGSTDTQYF.

Points on this clone: A read error may produce the germline difference seen at one junction end. This rearrangement joins TRBV11-2 to TRBJ2-3, with D possibly being TRBD1 or TRBD2 (5 bases each). Per germline, CDR1 SGHAT and CDR2 FQNNGV. This CDR3 is built from 15 residues. The CDR3: CASNLGTGYTDTQYF. In nucleotides, the CDR3 is TGTGCCAGCAACTTAGGGACGGGGTACACAGATACGCAGTATTTT.

The rearrangement joins TRBV7-2 to TRBJ1-4; maybe TRBD1 (5 bases). The CDR3 loop spans 15 amino acids. V dropped 10 bases and J dropped 1 base, with 16 bases sitting between them. CDR1 and CDR2 (germline): SGHTA, FQGNSA. The DNA of the CDR3 is TGTGCCATCGGGCGGGACGGACGAACTAATGAAAAACTGTTTTTT. Its protein product is CAIGRDGRTNEKLFF.

The rearrangement uses TRBV6-2 or TRBV6-3 and TRBJ2-7; 8 nucleotides match TRBD2. Trimming took 0 bases from V and 4 from J; bases not matched to a gene: 11. The CDR3 contains 17 residues. Germline V CDR1 and CDR2: MNHEY, SVGEGT. The DNA for the CDR3 is TGTGCCAGCAGTTACTCGCAAGGTCTAGCGGGTTTGTACGAGCAGTACTTC. Its protein product is CASSYSQGLAGLYEQYF.

The chain employs TRBV19 and TRBJ1-5, with D tentatively TRBD1 (6 bases). Looked up from germline, CDR1 is LNHDA and CDR2 is SQIVND (reference sequence). The CDR3 spans 17 residues. The V end was cut by 1 base, the J end by 5 bases, with 18 bases between. The CDR3 loop is CASSIVAGTRRDQPQHF. The CDR3 DNA sequence: TGTGCCAGTAGTATAGTAGCGGGGACAAGAAGGGATCAGCCCCAGCATTTT.

The CDR3 sequence is CASSLSRLRSSSGNTIYF. CDR3 sequence (DNA): TGCGCCAGCAGCTTGAGTCGCCTGCGTTCGAGCTCTGGAAACACCATATATTTT. The chain links TRBV5-1 to TRBJ1-3; no clear D gene. The V and J ends lost 1 base and 0 bases respectively, with 17 bases between them. Germline V gene lookup returns CDR1 SGHRS and CDR2 YFSETQ. There are 18 residues in the CDR3.

The chain links TRBV10-3 to TRBJ1-3; perhaps TRBD1 as D (6 bases). CDR3 length equals 20 residues. The germline V and J ends were trimmed by 2 bases and 1 base, with 24 bases remaining between them. Germline CDR1 is ENHRY and CDR2 is SYGVKD. The CDR3 is CAISEGDRFAMGRSGNTIYF. CDR3 DNA sequence: TGTGCCATCAGTGAGGGAGACAGGTTCGCGATGGGTCGATCTGGAAACACCATATATTTT.

A note on this clone: The sample holds other DNA sequences that translate to the same CDR3. This chain uses TRBV6-1 with TRBJ1-5; D is unclear. Per germline, CDR1 MNHNS and CDR2 SASEGT. V was shortened by 0 bases and J by 4 bases, with 10 bases between the two germline ends. The CDR3 has 15 residues. The DNA for the CDR3 is TGTGCCAGCAGTGAAGCTGGAGGGAGGAATCAGCCCCAGCATTTT. Protein: CASSEAGGRNQPQHF.

V usage is TRBV19 and J usage is TRBJ1-1; D ambiguous. The V gene's germline CDR1 is LNHDA and CDR2 SQIVND (reference sequence). V lost 7 bases, J lost 1 base, and 10 bases lay in between. CDR3 size: 13 residues. The CDR3 protein is CASTARGNTEAFF. CDR3 DNA sequence: TGTGCCAGTACCGCCCGGGGGAACACTGAAGCTTTCTTT. The full variable domain, with the rest looked up from reference TRBV19 and TRBJ1-1, is DGGITQSPKYLFRKEGQNVTLSCEQNLNHDAMYWYRQDPGQGLRLIYYSQIVNDFQKGDIAEGYSVSREKKESFPLTVTSAQKNPTAFYLCASTARGNTEAFFGQGTRLTVV.

This sequence joins TRBV2 and TRBJ1-2; D might be TRBD1 (5 bases). This CDR3 comprises 14 residues. Germline V gene lookup returns CDR1 SNHLY and CDR2 FYNNEI. Deletions cut 6 bases from V and 3 bases from J, with 14 bases between. CDR3 nucleotides: TGTGCCAGCAGGGGGGACTTTTCCCACTATGGCTACACCTTC. Encoded protein: CASRGDFSHYGYTF.

The V and J genes are TRBV5-8 and TRBJ1-4; 9 bases agree with TRBD1. The J segment lost 4 bases and the V segment lost 3 bases, leaving 7 bases of the junction unmatched. CDR1 and CDR2 (germline): SGHTS, YDEGEE. The CDR3 has 16 amino acids. CDR3 nucleotide sequence: TGTGCCAGCAGCTCTGAACGACAGGGGGGTAATGAAAAACTGTTTTTT. Its protein product is CASSSERQGGNEKLFF.

The chain joins TRBV30 to TRBJ2-3; TRBD2 matches at 11 bases. With V trimmed by 0 bases and J by 4 bases, 6 bases remained unmatched. Looked up from germline, CDR1 is GTSNPN and CDR2 is SVGIG (reference sequence). CDR3 size: 16 residues. The CDR3 reads CAWSVGLAGGSDTQYF. Here the CDR3 DNA reads TGTGCCTGGAGTGTAGGGCTAGCGGGGGGCTCAGATACGCAGTATTTT.